This TCR beta chain originates from a study of Graves' ophthalmopathy and Graves' hyperthyroidism. As concerns this clonotype: Its antigen is unknown.

General observations from the study: Most thyroid clonotypes expanded beyond 0.001 frequency were also found in blood. The model's prediction of ophthalmopathy progression had approximately 71% sensitivity and around 78% specificity.

Amplification from RNA transcripts yielded the TCR beta CDR3 regions. HTBI primers were used in a first-round RT-PCR, which preceded a second-round multiplex PCR. TCRdb analysed the multiplex PCR reads with MiXCR anew, one entry per CDR3 protein. Of roughly 1.1 million distinct CDR3 sequences in the sample, less than 45% are singletons; the top ten hold around 10%. Specimen: peripheral blood or thyroid tissue (not recorded which). The sequence was obtained from an adult man with Graves' hyperthyroidism.

The CDR3 region has the DNA TGTGCCACCAGCAGAGATCCCGGGTCCGGGGAGACCCAGTACTTC. It encodes CATSRDPGSGETQYF. The chain carries TRBV15 and TRBJ2-5; D is uncertain. The germline gives CDR1 LNHNV, CDR2 YYDKDF (reference sequence). The CDR3 totals 15 residues. Trimming took off 0 bases at V and 5 bases at J, with 13 bases between the two ends.